This T cell receptor beta chain was obtained from a study of shared clonotypes between healthy human individuals. The CDR3 runs to 13 residues. The V end lost 2 bases, the J end lost 7 bases, and 11 bases lay between the germline ends. Per the germline V gene, CDR1 is MNHEY and CDR2 is SVGAGI. Template amounts of approximately 300 ng DNA, roughly 28,000 T cell genomes, were employed in unsorted PBMC replicate PCRs. Repertoires were generated with immunoSEQ multiplex PCR, while TCRdb's copy carries only in-frame clones and drops some. The sample holds 450,000 to 500,000 clones, about 80% seen once. The TCR comes from a woman in her thirties or forties in good health. Some clones in this sample may be carry-over from other donors' samples. Sequencing was carried out using PBMCs. This rearrangement joins TRBV6-5 to TRBJ1-2; D is unresolved. The CDR3 spells CASSYAIDSGYTF. The CDR3 DNA is TGTGCCAGCAGTTACGCCATAGATTCTGGCTACACCTTC.